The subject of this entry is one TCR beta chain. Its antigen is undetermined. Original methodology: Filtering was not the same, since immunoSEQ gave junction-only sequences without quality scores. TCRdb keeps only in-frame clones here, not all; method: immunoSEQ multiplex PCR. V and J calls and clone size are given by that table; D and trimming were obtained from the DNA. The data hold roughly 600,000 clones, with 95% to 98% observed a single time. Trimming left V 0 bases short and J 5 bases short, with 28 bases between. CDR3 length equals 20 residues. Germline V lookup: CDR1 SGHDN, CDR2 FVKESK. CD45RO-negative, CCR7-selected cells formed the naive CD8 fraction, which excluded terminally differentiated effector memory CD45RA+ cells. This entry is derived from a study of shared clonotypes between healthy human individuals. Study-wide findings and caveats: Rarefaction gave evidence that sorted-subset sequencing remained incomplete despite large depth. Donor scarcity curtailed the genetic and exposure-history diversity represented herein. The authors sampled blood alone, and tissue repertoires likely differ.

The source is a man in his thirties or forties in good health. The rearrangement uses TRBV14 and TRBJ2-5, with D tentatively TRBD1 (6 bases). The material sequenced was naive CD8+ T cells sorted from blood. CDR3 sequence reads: CASSQDLRGHGFGLEETQYF. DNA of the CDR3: TGTGCCAGCAGCCAAGACCTACGGGGACATGGTTTCGGACTTGAGGAGACCCAGTACTTC.